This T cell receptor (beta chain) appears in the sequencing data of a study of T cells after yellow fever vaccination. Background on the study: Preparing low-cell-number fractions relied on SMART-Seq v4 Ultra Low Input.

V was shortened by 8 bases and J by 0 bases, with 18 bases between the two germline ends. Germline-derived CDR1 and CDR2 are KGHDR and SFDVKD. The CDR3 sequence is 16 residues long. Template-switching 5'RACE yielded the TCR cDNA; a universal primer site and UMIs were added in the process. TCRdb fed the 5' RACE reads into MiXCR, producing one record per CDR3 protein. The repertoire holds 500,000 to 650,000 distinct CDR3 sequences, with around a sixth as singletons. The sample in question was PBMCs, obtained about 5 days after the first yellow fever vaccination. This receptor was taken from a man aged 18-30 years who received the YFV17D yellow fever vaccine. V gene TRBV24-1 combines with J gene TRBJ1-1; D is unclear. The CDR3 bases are TGTGCCACCACCAATGGGCCTTTGGGGTTGAACACTGAAGCTTTCTTT. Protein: CATTNGPLGLNTEAFF.